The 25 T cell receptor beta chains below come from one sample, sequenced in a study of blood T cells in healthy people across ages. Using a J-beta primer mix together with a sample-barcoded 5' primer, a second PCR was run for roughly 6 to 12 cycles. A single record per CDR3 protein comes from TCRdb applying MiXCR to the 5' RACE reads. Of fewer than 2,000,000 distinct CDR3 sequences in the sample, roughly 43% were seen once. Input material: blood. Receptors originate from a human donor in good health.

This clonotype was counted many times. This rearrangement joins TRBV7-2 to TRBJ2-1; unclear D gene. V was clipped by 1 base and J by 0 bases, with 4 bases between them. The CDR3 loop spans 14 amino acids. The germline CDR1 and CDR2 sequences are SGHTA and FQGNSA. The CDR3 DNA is TGTGCCAGCAGCTTAGTGGGCTCCTACAATGAGCAGTTCTTC. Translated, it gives CASSLVGSYNEQFF.

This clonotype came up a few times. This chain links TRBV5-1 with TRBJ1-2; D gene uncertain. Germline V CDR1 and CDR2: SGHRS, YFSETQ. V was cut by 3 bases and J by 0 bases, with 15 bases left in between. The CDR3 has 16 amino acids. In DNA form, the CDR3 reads TGCGCCAGCAGCTCCCGGGGAGGGCTGCCTAACTATGGCTACACCTTC. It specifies CASSSRGGLPNYGYTF.

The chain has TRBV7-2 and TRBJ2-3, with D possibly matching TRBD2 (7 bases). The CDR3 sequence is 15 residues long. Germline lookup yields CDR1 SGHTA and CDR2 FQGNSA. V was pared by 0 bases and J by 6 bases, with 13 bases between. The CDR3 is CASSLAGGRPDTQYF. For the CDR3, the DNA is TGTGCCAGCAGCTTAGCGGGGGGGCGGCCTGATACGCAGTATTTT.

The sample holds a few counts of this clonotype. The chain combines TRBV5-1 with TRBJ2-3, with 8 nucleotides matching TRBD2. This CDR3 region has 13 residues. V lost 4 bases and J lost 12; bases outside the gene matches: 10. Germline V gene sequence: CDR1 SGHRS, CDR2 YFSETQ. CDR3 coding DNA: TGCGCCAGCAGCACGCGGGGGGCCGACATCCAGTATTTT. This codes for CASSTRGADIQYF.

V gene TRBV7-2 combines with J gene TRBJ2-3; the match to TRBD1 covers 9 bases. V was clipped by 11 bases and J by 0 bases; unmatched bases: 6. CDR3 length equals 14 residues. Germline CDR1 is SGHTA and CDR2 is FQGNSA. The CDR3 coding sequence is TGTGCCCTAGGACAGGGGAGAAGCACAGATACGCAGTATTTT. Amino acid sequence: CALGQGRSTDTQYF.

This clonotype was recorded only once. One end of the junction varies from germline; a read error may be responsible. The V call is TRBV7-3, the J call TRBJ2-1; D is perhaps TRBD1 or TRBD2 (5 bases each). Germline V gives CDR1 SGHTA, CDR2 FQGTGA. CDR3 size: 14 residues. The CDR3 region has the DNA TGTGCCAGCAGCTTAACACGGGACGGCAATGTGCAGTTCTTC. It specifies CASSLTRDGNVQFF.

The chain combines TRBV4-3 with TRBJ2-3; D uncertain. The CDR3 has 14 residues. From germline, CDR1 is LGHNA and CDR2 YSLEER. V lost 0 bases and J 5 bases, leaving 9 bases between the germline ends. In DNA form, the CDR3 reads TGCGCCAGCAGCCAAGAATACCCCGGAGATACGCAGTATTTT. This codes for CASSQEYPGDTQYF.

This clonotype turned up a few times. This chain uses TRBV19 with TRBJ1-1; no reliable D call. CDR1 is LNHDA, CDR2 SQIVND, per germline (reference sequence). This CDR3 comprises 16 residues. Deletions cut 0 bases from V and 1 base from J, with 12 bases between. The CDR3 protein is CASSIDREGPNTEAFF. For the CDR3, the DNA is TGTGCCAGTAGTATAGATCGCGAAGGCCCGAACACTGAAGCTTTCTTT.

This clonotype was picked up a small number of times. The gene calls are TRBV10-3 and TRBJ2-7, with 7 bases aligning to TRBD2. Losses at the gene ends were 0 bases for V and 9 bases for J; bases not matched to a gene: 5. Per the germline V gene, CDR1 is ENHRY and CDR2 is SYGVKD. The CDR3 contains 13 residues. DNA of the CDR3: TGTGCCATCAGTGAGTCGGGAGGGGAAGTGCAGTACTTC. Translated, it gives CAISESGGEVQYF.

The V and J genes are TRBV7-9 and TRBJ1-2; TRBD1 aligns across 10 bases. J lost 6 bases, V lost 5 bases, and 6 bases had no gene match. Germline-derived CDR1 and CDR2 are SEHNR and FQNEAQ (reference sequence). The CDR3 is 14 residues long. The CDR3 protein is CASSLGTGVDGYTF. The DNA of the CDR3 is TGTGCCAGCAGCCTGGGGACAGGGGTGGATGGCTACACCTTC.

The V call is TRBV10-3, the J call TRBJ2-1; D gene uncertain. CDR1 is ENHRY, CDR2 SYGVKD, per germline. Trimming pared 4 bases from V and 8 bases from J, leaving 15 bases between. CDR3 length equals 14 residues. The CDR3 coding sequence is TGTGCCATCAGTGTAGGTTCGGGCCTCCATGAGCAGTTCTTC. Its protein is CAISVGSGLHEQFF.

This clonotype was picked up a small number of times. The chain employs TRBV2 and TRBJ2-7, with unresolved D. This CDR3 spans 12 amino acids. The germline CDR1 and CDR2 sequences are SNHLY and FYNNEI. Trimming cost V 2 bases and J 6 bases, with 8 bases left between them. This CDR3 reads CASSESPVEQYF. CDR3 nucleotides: TGTGCCAGCAGTGAATCCCCGGTCGAGCAGTACTTC.

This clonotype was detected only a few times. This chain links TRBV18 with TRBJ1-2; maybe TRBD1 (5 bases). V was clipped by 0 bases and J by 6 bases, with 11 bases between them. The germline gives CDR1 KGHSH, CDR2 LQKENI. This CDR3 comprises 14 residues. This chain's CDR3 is CASSPPTVRDGYTF. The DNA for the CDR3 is TGTGCCAGCTCACCACCGACCGTCAGGGATGGCTACACCTTC. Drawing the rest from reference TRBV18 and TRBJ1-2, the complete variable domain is NAGVMQNPRHLVRRRGQEARLRCSPMKGHSHVYWYRQLPEEGLKFMVYLQKENIIDESGMPKERFSAEFPKEGPSILRIQQVVRGDSAAYFCASSPPTVRDGYTFGSGTRLTVV.

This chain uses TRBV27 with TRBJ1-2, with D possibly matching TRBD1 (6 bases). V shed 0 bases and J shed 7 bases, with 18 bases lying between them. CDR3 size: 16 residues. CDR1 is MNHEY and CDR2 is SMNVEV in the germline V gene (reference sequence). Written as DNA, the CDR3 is TGTGCCAGCAGTTTATCGCGACAGGTACTAGTTGGTGGCTACACCTTC. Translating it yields CASSLSRQVLVGGYTF.

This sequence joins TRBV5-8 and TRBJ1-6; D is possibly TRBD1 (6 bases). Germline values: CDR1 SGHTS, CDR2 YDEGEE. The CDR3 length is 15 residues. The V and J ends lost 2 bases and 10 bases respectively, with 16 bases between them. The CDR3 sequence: CASSLSTGIFSPLHF. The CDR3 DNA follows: TGTGCCAGCAGCTTATCAACAGGGATTTTCTCACCCCTCCACTTT.

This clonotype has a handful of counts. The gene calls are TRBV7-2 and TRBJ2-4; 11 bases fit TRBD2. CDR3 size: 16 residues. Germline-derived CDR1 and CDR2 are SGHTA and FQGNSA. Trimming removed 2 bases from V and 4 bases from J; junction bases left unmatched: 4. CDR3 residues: CASSLRLAGLKNIQYF. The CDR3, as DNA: TGTGCCAGCAGCTTAAGACTAGCGGGACTTAAAAACATTCAGTACTTC. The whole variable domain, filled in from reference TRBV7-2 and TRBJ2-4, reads GAGVSQSPSNKVTEKGKDVELRCDPISGHTALYWYRQSLGQGLEFLIYFQGNSAPDKSGLPSDRFSAERTGGSVSTLTIQRTQQEDSAVYLCASSLRLAGLKNIQYFGAGTRLSVL.

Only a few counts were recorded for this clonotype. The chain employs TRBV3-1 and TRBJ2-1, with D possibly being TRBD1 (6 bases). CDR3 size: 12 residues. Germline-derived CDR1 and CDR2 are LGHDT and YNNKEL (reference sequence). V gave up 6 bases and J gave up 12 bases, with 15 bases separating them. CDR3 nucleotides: TGTGCCAGCAGTTTCAGAGGGACACCGCAGTTCTTC. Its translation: CASSFRGTPQFF.

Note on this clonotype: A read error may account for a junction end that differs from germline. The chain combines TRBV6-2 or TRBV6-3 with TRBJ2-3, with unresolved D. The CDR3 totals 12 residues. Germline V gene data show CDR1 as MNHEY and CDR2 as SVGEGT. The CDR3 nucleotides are TGTGCCTGCAGCTCTATCACAGATACGCAGTATTTT. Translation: CACSSITDTQYF.

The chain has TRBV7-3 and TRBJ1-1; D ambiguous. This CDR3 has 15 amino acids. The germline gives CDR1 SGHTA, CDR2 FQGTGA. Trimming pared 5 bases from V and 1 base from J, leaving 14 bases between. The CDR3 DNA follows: TGTGCCAGCAGCCCTCACCGGTTTACGAACACTGAAGCTTTCTTT. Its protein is CASSPHRFTNTEAFF.

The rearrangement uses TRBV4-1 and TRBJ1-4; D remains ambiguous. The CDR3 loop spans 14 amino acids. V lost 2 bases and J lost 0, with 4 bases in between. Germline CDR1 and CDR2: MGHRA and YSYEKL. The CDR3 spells CASSQFPTNEKLFF. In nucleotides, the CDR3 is TGCGCCAGCAGCCAATTTCCAACTAATGAAAAACTGTTTTTT.

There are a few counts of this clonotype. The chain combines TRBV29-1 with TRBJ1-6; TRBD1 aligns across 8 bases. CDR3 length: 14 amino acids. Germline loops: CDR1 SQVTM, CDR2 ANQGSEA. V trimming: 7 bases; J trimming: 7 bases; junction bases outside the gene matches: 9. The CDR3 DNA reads TGCAGCGCTACCTTGGGACAGGCGAATTCACCCCTCCACTTT. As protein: CSATLGQANSPLHF.

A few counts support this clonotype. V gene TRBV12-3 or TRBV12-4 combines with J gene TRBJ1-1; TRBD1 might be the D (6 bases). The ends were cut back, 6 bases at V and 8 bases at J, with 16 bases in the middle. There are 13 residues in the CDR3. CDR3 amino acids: CASSWGASDEAFF. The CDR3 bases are TGTGCCAGCAGCTGGGGGGCTTCGGACGAAGCTTTCTTT.

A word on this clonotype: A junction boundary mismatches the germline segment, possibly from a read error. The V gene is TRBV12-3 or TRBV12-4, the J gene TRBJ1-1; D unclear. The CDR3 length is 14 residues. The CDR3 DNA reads TGTGACAGCAGCTTGCTTGCGGCGAACACTGAAGCTTTCTTT. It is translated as CDSSLLAANTEAFF.

The CDR3 DNA reads as TGTGCCAGCTCCCCGGGACAGGAAGACAATGAGCAGTTCTTC. It translates to CASSPGQEDNEQFF. The rearrangement uses TRBV18 and TRBJ2-1, with 8 bases aligning to TRBD1. From germline, CDR1 is KGHSH and CDR2 LQKENI. The length of the CDR3 is 14 residues. The trim removed 6 bases at V and 5 bases at J, leaving 6 bases unmatched.

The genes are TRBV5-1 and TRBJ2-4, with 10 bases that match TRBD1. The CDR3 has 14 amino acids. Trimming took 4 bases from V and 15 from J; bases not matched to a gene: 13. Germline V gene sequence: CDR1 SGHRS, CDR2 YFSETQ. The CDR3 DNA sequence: TGCGCCAGCAGCCAGGGGACAGGGGAAATTGGTTGGTACTTC. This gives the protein CASSQGTGEIGWYF.